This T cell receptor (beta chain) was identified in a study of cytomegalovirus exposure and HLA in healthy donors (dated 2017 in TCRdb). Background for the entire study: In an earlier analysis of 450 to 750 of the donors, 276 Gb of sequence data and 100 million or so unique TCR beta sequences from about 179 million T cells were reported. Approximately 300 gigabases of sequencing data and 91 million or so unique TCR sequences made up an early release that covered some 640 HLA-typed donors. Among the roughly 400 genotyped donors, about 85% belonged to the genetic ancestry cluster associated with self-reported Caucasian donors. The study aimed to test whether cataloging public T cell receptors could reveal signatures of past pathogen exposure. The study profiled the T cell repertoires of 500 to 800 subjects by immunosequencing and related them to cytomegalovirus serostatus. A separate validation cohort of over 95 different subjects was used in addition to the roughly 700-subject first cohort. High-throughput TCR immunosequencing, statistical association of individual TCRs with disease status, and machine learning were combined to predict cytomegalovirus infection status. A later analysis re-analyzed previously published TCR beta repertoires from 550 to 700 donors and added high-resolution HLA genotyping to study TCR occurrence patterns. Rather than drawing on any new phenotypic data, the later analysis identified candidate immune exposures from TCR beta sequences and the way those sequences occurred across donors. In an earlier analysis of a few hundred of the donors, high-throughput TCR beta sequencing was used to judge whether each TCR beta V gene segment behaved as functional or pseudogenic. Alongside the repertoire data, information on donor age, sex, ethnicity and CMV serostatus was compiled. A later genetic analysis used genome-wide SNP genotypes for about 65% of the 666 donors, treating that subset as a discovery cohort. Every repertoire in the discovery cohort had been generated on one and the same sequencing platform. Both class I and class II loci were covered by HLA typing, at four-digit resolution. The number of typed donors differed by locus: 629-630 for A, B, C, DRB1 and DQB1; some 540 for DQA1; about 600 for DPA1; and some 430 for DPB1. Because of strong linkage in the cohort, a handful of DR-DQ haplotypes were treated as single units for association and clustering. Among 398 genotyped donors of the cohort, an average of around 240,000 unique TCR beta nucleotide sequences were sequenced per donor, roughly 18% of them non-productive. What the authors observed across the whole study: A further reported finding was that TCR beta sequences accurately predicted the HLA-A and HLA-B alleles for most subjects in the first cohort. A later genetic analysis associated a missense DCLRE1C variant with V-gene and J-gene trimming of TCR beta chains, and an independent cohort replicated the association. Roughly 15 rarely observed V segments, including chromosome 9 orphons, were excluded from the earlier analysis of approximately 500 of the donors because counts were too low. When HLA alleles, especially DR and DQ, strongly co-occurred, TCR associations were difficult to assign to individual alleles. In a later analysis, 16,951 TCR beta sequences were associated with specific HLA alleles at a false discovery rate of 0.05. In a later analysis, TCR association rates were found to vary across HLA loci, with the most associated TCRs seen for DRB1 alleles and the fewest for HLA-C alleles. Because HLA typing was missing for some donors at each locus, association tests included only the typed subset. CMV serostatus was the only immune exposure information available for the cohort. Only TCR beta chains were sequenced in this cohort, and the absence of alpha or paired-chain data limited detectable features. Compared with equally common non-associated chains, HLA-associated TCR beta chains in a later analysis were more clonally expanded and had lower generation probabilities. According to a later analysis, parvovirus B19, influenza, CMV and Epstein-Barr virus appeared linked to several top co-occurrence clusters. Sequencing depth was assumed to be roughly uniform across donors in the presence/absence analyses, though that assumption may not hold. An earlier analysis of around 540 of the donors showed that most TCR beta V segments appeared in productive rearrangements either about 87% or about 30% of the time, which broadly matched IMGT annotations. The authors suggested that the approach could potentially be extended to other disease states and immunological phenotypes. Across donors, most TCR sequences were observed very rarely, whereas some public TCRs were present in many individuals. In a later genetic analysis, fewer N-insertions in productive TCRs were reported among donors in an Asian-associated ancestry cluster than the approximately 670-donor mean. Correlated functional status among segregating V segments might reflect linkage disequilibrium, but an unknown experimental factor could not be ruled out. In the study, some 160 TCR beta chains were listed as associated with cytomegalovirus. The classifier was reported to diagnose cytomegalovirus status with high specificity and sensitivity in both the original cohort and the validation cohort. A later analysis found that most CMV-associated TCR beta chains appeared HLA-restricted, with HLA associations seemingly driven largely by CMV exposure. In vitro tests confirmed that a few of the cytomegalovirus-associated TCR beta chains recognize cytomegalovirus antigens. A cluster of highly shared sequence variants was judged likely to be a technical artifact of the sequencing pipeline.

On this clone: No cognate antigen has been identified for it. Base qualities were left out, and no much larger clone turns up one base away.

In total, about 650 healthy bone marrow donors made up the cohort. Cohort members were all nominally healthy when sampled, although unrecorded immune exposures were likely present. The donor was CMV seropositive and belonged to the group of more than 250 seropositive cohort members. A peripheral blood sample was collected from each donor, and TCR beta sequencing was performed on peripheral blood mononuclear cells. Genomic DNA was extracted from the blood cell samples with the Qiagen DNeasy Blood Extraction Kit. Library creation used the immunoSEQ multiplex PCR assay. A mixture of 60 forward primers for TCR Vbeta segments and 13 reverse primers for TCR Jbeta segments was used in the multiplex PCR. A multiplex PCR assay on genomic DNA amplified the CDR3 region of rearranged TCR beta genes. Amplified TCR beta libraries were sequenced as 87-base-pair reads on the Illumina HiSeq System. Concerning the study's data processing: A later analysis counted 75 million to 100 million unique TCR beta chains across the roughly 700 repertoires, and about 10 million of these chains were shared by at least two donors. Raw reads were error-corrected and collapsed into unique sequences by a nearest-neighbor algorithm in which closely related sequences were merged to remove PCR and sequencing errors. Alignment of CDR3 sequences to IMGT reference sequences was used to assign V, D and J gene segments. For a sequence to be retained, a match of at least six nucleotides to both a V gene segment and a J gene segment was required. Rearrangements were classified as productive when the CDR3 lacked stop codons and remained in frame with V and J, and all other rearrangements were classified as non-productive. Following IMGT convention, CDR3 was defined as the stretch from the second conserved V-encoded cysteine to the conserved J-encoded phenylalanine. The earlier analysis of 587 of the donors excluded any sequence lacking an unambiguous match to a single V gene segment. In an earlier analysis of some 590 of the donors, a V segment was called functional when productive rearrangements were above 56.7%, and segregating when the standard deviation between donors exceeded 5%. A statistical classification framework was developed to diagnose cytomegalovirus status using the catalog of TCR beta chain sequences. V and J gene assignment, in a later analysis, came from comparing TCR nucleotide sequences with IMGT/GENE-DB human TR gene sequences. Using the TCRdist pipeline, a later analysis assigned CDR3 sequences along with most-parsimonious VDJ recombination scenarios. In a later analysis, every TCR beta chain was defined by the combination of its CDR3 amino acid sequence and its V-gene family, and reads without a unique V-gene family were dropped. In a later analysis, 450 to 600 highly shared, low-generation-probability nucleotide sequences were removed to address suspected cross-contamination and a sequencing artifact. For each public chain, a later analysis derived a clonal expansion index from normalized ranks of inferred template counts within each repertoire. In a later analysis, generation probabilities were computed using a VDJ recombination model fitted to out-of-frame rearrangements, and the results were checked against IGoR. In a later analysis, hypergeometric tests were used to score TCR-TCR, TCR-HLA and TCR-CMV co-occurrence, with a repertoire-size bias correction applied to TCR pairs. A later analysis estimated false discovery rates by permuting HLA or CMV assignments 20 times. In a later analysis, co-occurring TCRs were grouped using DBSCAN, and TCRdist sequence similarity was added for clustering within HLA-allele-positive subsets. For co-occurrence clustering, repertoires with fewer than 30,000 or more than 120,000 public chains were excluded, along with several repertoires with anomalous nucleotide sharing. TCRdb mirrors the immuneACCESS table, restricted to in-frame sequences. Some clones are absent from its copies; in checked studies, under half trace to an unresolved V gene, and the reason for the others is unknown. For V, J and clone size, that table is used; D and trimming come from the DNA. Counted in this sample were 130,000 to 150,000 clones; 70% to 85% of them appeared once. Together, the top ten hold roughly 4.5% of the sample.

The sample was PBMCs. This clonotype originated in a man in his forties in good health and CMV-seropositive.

The sequenced DNA is TGTGCCAGCAGTGGCCCCTCCTACGAGCAGTACTTC. This encodes CASSGPSYEQYF. The sequence is built from TRBV2 and TRBJ2-5; the D gene cannot be resolved reliably. The J call may be mistaken, given a closer DNA end match to TRBJ2-7. Reading from cysteine to phenylalanine, the CDR3 counts 12 amino acids. This entry keeps only the CDR3 DNA: 36 bases, framed from base 1. The germline V gene yields SNHLY for CDR1 and FYNNEI for CDR2.